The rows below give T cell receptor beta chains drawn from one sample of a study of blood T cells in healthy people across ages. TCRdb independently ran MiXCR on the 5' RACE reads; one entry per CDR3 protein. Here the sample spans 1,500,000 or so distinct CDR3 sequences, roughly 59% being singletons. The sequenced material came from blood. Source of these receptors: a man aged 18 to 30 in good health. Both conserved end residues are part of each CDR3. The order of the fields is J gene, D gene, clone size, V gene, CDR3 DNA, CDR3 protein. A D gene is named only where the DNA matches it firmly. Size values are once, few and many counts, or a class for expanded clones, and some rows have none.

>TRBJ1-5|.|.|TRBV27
TGTGCCAGCAGTCCATTGACCGTTACGGCAGGTCGCGAGCCCCAGCATTTT
CASSPLTVTAGREPQHF
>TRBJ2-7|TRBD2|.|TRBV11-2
TGTGCCAGCAGCAAACCTCCCGCACTAGCGGGAGGGTTGCTGCCCTACGAGCAGTACTTC
CASSKPPALAGGLLPYEQYF
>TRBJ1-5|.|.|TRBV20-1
TGCAGTGCTAGAGATAAAGTCAATAGCAATCAGCCCCAGCATTTT
CSARDKVNSNQPQHF
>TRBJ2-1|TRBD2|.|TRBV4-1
TGCGCCAGCAGCCAAAGTTGGGGAGAACCGGGACTAGCGGGAGACTTCGGCAATGAGCAGTTCTTC
CASSQSWGEPGLAGDFGNEQFF
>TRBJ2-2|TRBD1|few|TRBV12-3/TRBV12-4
TGTGCCAGCAGTTTCCCTAGACAGGGCCCTAACACCGGGGAGCTGTTTTTT
CASSFPRQGPNTGELFF
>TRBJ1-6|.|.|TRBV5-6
TGTGCCAGCAGCTTGGGGCGGCACTATAATTCACCCCTCCACTTT
CASSLGRHYNSPLHF
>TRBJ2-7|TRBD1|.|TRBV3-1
TGTGCCAGCAGCCAAGTCCCCGGGACAGGGGGCGACGAGCAGTACTTC
CASSQVPGTGGDEQYF
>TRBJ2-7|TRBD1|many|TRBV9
TGTGCCAGCAGCGCCGGGACAGCCTACGAGCAGTACTTC
CASSAGTAYEQYF
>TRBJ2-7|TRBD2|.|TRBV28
TGTGCCAGCAGTTTGAAATTGGGACTAGTAGTCTCCTACGAGCAGTACTTC
CASSLKLGLVVSYEQYF
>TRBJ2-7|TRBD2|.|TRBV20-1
TGCAGTGCTAGAAGTCTAGCGGGAGGCTACGAGCAGTACTTC
CSARSLAGGYEQYF
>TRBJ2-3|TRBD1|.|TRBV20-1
TGCAGTGTACAGGGACAGGGGGTTTTGGATACGCAGTATTTT
CSVQGQGVLDTQYF
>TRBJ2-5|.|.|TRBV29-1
TGCAGCGTTGACAGGGCGGCGGAGACCCAGTACTTC
CSVDRAAETQYF
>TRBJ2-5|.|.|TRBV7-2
TGTGCCAGCAGCTTAGCGATGGGTTCCCAAGAGACCCAGTACTTC
CASSLAMGSQETQYF
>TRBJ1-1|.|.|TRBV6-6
TGTGCCAGCAGAACTTCGGCCCTTATGAACACTGAAGCTTTCTTT
CASRTSALMNTEAFF
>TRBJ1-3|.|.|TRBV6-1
TGTGCCAGCAGGAGCCAGGGGCCGACCGATCGCTCTGGAAACACCATATATTTT
CASRSQGPTDRSGNTIYF
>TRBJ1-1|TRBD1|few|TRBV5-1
TGCGCCAGCAGCCTCGGACAGGCCCCTGAAGCTTTCTTT
CASSLGQAPEAFF
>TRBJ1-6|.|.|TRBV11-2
TGTGCCAGCAGCTTATCGGGGGGGCTAAGCTCCTATAATTCACCCCTCCACTTT
CASSLSGGLSSYNSPLHF
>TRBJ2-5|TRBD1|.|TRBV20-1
TGCAGTGCTCAAACGGGACAGGACACGCGTGAGCAGTACTTC
CSAQTGQDTREQYF
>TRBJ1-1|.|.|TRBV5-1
TGCGCCAGCAGCCCCCCCGCGGAGACTGAAGCTTTCTTT
CASSPPAETEAFF
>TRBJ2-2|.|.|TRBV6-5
TGTGCCAGCAGAGGGGCCATCACCGGGGAGCTGTTTTTT
CASRGAITGELFF
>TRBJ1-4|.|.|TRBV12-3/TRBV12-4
TGTGCCAGCAGTTTAGTAGAGACAAATGAAAAACTGTTTTTT
CASSLVETNEKLFF
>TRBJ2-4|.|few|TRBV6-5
TGTGCCAGCAGTCGGACGGAGCTGAACATTCAGTACTTC
CASSRTELNIQYF
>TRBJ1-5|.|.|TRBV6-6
TGTGCCAGCAGTTACACTAGCTTTGCCCAGCATTTT
CASSYTSFAQHF
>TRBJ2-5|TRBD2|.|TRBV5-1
TGCGCCAGCAGCGCAGGACTAGCGGACCAAGAGGCCCAGTACTTC
CASSAGLADQEAQYF
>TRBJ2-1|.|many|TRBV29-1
TGCAGCGTTTCTGGGGGGGCCTCGGTAAATGAGCAGTTCTTC
CSVSGGASVNEQFF
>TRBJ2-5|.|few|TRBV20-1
TGCAGTGCACTGGAGGCCCCCCAAGAGACCCAGTACTTC
CSALEAPQETQYF
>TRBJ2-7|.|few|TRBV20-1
TGCAGTGCGGATGTCCAAGGTTCCTACGAGCAGTACTTC
CSADVQGSYEQYF
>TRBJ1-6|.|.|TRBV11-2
TGTGCCAGCAGCTCCATTAAAACTCGGACGCTAGAGCGTTCACCCCTCCACTTT
CASSSIKTRTLERSPLHF
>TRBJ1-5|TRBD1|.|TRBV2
TGTGCCAGCATCAAGGACAGGGGCAATCAGCCCCAGCATTTT
CASIKDRGNQPQHF
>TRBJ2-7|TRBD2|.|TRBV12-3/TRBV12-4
TGTGCCAGCAGCCCCGATTACGGGACTAGCGGGTATTACGAGCAGTACTTC
CASSPDYGTSGYYEQYF
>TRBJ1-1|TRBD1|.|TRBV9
TGTGCCAGCAGCGTGACAGGGTCGGGCACTGAAGCTTTCTTT
CASSVTGSGTEAFF
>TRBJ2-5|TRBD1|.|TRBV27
TGTGCCAGCAGTTTTGGACAGGGGGTGGGGACCCAGTACTTC
CASSFGQGVGTQYF
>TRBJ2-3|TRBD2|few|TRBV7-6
TGTGCCAGCAGCTTAGTTACTAGCGGGTTCAGCACAGATACGCAGTATTTT
CASSLVTSGFSTDTQYF
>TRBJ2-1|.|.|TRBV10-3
TGTGCCATCAGTGATGTAGGTCAGGGCTGGGGCAATGAGCAGTTCTTC
CAISDVGQGWGNEQFF
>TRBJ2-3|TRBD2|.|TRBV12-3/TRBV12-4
TGTGCCAGCAGGACTAGCGGTGCCACGCAGTATTTT
CASRTSGATQYF
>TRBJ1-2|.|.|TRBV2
TGCGCCAGCACCGTGCTGCAGGGGAAGGACGGCTACACCTTC
CASTVLQGKDGYTF
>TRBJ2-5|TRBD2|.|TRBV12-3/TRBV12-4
TGTGCCAGCAGTTTGGTAATAGCGGGACAAGAGACCCAGTACTTC
CASSLVIAGQETQYF
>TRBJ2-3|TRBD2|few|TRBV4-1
TGCGCCAGCAGCTTTAGCGGGATCACGGCAGATACGCAGTATTTT
CASSFSGITADTQYF
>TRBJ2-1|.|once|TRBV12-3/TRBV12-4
TGTGCCAGCGCCCACCTTAACAATGAGCAGTTCTTC
CASAHLNNEQFF
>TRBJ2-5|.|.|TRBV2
TGTGCCAGCAGTGCCGGACTTGCCTGGGGGTACTTC
CASSAGLAWGYF
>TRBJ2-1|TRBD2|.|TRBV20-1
TGCAGTGCCTTCCCGGGACTAGCAGACAATGAGCAGTTCTTC
CSAFPGLADNEQFF
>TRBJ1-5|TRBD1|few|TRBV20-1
TGCAGTGCTACGGGCGGACAGGGGGCCCGCAATCAGCCCCAGCATTTT
CSATGGQGARNQPQHF
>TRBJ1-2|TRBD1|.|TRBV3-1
TGTGCCAGCAGCCAAGTAGGGGGACAGCTAGACTATGGCTACACCTTC
CASSQVGGQLDYGYTF
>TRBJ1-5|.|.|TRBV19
TGTGCCAGCAGGGGCCCTCTTCAGCCCCAGCATTTT
CASRGPLQPQHF
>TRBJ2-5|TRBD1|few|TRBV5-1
TGCGCCAGCAGTTTAACCGGGACAGCAGAGACCCAGTACTTC
CASSLTGTAETQYF
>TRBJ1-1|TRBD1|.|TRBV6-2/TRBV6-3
TGTGCCAGCAATTTTAAACAGGGGGTTAAGGTGAACACTGAAGCTTTCTTT
CASNFKQGVKVNTEAFF
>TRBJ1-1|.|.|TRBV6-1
TGTGCCAGCAGCCCCCAGGAGAGGACTGAAGCTTTCTTT
CASSPQERTEAFF
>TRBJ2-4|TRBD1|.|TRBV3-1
TGTGCCAGCAGCCACATGACAGGGGACCTTGGGCAGTACTTC
CASSHMTGDLGQYF
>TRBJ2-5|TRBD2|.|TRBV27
TGTGCCAGCAGAGACTCTAGCGGGAAGGAGACCCAGTACTTC
CASRDSSGKETQYF
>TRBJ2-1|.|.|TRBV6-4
TGTGCCAGCAGCCAATTGCGGGTTGGGGGCAATGAGCAGTTCTTC
CASSQLRVGGNEQFF
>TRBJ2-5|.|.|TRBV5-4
TGTGCCAGCAGCTTGCAAGGAGAGGCGCCCAGGTTGTACTTC
CASSLQGEAPRLYF
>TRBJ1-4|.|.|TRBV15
TGTGCCACCAGCAGAGGGACCGCTAATGAAAAACTGTTTTTT
CATSRGTANEKLFF
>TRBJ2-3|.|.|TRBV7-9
TGTGCCAGCAGCTTAGCGCTGGGGAAGAGGACAGATGCGCAGTATTTT
CASSLALGKRTDAQYF
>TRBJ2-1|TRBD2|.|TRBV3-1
TGTGCCAGCAGCTTCGGGACTAGCTCTAGGAATGAGCAGTTCTTC
CASSFGTSSRNEQFF
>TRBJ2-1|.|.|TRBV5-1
TGCGCCAGCAGCGGAGCGACAGGCCACAATGAGCAGTTCTTC
CASSGATGHNEQFF
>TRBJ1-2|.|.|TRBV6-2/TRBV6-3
TGTGCCAGCAGTTACTTCGTGGGCGACGGCTATGGCTACACCTTC
CASSYFVGDGYGYTF
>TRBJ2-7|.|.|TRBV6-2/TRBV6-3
TGTGCCAGCAGCCGGAGGACTCTCAGCTCCTACGAGCAGTACTTC
CASSRRTLSSYEQYF